This T cell receptor beta chain comes out of a study of cytotoxic CD8 clonotypes in ibrutinib-treated CLL. This CDR3 is built from 11 residues. The ends were cut back, 7 bases at V and 6 bases at J, with 9 bases in the middle. Germline CDR1 DFQATT, CDR2 SNEGSKA (reference sequence). Assay used: immunoSEQ multiplex PCR; TCRdb lists only in-frame clones, some missing. The sample carries 130,000 to 150,000 clones, around 93% recorded once. From cryopreserved PBMCs came roughly 1.8 micrograms of genomic DNA used for TCR beta libraries. The receptor's source is a human donor with chronic lymphocytic leukemia. The genes are TRBV20-1 and TRBJ1-4, with D hard to call. Sequencing was performed on PBMCs, taken after 12 months of ibrutinib treatment. This chain's CDR3 is CSVPMDEKLFF. DNA of the CDR3: TGCAGTGTCCCGATGGATGAAAAACTGTTTTTT.